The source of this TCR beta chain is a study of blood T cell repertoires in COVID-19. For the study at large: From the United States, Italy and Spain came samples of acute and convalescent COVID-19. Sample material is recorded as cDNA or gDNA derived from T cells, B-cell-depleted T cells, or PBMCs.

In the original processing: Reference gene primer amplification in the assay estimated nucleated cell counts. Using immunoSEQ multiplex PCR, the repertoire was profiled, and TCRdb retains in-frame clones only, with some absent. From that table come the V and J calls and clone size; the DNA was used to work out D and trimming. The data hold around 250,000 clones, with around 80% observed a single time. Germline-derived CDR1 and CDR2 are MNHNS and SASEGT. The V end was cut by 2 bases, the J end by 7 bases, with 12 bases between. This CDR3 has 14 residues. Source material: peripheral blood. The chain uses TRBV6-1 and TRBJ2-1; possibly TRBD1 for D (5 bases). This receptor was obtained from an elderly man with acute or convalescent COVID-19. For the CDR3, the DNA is TGTGCCAGCAGTGAAAGGGCCGACAGTAATGAGCAGTTCTTC. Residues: CASSERADSNEQFF.